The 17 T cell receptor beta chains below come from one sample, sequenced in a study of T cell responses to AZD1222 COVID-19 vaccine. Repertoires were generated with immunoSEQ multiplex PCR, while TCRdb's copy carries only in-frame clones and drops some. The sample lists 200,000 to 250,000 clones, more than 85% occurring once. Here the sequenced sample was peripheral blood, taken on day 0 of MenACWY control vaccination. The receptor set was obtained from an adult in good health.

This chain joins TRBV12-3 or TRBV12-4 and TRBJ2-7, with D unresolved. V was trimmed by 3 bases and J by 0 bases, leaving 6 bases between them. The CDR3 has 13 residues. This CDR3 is CASSFVLSYEQYF. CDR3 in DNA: TGTGCCAGCAGTTTCGTTCTCTCCTACGAGCAGTACTTC.

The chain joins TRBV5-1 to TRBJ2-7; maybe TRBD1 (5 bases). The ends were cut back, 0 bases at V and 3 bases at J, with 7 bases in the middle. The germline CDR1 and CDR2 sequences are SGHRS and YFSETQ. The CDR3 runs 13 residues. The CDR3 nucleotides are TGCGCCAGCAGCTTGGAAGGGGTCTACGAGCAGTACTTC. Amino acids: CASSLEGVYEQYF.

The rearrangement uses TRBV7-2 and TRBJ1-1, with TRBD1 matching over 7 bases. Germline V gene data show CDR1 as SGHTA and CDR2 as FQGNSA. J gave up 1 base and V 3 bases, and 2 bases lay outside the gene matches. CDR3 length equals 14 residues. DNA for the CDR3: TGTGCCAGCAGCTTTCAGGGGGGGAACACTGAAGCTTTCTTT. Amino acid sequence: CASSFQGGNTEAFF.

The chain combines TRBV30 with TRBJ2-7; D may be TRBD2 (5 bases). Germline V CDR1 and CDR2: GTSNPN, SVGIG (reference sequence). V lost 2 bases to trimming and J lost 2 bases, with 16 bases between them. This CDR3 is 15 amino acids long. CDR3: CAWSPSGLLPYEQYF. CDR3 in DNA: TGTGCCTGGAGTCCGTCAGGACTCCTTCCCTACGAGCAGTACTTC.

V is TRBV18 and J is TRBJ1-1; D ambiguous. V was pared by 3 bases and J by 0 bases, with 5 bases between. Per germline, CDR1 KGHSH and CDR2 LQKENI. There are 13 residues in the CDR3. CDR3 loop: CASSPTMNTEAFF. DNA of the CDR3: TGTGCCAGCTCACCTACAATGAACACTGAAGCTTTCTTT.

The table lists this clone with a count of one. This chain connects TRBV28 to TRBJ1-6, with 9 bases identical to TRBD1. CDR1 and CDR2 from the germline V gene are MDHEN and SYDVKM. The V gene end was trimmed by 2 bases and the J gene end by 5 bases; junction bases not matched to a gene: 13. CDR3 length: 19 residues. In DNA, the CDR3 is TGTGCCAGCAGTTTAACCGGACAGGGGACCAAGTGGGATAATTCACCCCTCCACTTT. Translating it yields CASSLTGQGTKWDNSPLHF.

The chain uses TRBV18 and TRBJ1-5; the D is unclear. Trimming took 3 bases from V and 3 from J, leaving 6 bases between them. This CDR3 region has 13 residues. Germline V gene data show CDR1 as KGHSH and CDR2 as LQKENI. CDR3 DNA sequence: TGTGCCAGCTCACCTGGGGACAATCAGCCCCAGCATTTT. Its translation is CASSPGDNQPQHF.

In DNA, the CDR3 is TGTGCCAGTTCGGGTGGGCAAGAGACCCAGTACTTC. Residues: CASSGGQETQYF. The V gene is TRBV19, the J gene TRBJ2-5; D unresolved. The V gene's germline CDR1 is LNHDA and CDR2 SQIVND (reference sequence). This CDR3 has 12 residues. The germline V and J ends were trimmed by 8 bases and 2 bases, with 9 bases remaining between them.

The CDR3, as DNA: TGTGCCAGCAGCTCTCAGCGGGGGGGCCGCGAGCAGTACTTC. It specifies CASSSQRGGREQYF. The chain carries TRBV7-2 and TRBJ2-7; TRBD2 aligns across 10 bases. The V gene's germline CDR1 is SGHTA and CDR2 FQGNSA. Trimming removed 4 bases from V and 6 bases from J; junction bases left unmatched: 6. The CDR3 is 14 amino acids.

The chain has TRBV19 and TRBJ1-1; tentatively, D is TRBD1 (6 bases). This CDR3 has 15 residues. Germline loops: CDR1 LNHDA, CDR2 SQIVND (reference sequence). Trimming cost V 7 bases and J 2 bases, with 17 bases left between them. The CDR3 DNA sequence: TGTGCCAGTATCCCTCGGGGCAGGGGAAACACTGAAGCTTTCTTT. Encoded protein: CASIPRGRGNTEAFF.

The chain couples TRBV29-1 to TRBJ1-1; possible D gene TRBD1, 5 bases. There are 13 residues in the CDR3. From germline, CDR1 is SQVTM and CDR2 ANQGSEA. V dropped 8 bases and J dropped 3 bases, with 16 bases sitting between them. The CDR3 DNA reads TGCAGCTCCCACCAAAGGGGTCACACTGAAGCTTTCTTT. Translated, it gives CSSHQRGHTEAFF. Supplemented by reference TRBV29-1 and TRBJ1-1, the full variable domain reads SAVISQKPSRDICQRGTSLTIQCQVDSQVTMMFWYRQQPGQSLTLIATANQGSEATYESGFVIDKFPISRPNLTFSTLTVSNMSPEDSSIYLCSSHQRGHTEAFFGQGTRLTVV.

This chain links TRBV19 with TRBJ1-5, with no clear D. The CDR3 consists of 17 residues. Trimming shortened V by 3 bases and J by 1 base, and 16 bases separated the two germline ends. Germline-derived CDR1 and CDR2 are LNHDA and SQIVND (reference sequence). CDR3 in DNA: TGTGCCAGTAGTATTGGTGCGACGGGGTTGAGCAATCAGCCCCAGCATTTT. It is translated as CASSIGATGLSNQPQHF. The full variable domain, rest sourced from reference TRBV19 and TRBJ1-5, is DGGITQSPKYLFRKEGQNVTLSCEQNLNHDAMYWYRQDPGQGLRLIYYSQIVNDFQKGDIAEGYSVSREKKESFPLTVTSAQKNPTAFYLCASSIGATGLSNQPQHFGDGTRLSIL.

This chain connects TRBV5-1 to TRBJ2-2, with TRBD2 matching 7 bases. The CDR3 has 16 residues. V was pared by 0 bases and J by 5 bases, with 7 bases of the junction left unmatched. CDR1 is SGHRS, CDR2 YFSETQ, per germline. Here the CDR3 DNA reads TGCGCCAGCAGCTTGGCCATCGGGGAGGGGACCGGGGAGCTGTTTTTT. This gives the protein CASSLAIGEGTGELFF.

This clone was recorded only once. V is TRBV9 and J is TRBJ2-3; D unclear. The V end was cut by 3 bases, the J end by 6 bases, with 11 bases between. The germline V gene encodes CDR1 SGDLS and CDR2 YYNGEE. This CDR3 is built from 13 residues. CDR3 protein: CASSAPSPDTQYF. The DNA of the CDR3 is TGTGCCAGCAGCGCGCCGTCCCCCGATACGCAGTATTTT.

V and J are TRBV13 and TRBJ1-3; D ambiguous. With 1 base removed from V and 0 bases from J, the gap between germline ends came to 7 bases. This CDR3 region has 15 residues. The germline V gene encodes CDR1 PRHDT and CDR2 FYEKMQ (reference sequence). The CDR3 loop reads CASSLDRSSGNTIYF. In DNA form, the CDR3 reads TGTGCCAGCAGCTTAGACCGGAGCTCTGGAAACACCATATATTTT.

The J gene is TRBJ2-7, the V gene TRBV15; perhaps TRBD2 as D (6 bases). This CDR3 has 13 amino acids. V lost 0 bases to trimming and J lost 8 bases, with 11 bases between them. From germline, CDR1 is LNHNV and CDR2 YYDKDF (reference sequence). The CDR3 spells CATSRDLRGQQYF. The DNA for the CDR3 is TGTGCCACCAGCAGAGATTTGCGGGGTCAGCAGTACTTC.

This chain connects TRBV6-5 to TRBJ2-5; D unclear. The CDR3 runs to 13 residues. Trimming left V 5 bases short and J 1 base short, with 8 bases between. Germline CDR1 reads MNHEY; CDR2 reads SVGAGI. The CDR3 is CASSKQSQETQYF. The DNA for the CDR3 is TGTGCCAGCAGTAAACAGAGCCAAGAGACCCAGTACTTC.